This TCR beta chain was recorded in a study of shared clonotypes between healthy human individuals. The donor population consisted of healthy HIV-negative adults with no recent acute infections or vaccinations. V dropped 0 bases and J dropped 1; count of bases not matched to a gene: 2. This CDR3 comprises 15 residues. Germline CDR1 reads SEHNR; CDR2 reads FQNEAQ (reference sequence). Repertoires were generated with immunoSEQ multiplex PCR, while TCRdb's copy carries only in-frame clones and drops some. The sample yields approximately 340,000 clones, under 80% seen once. Sequencing input: memory CD4+ T cells sorted from blood. Stated subset: CD45RA-negative fraction. The sequence came from a man under 40 in good health. The chain links TRBV7-9 to TRBJ1-1; 7 nucleotides line up with TRBD1. The CDR3: CASSLARTGNTEAFF. In DNA form, the CDR3 reads TGTGCCAGCAGCTTAGCACGGACAGGGAACACTGAAGCTTTCTTT.